Below, 32 T cell receptor beta chains from the same sample are listed, as sequenced in a study of beta chain features in type 1 diabetes. Sequenced material consisted of expressed TCRB transcripts (all of the isolated RNA was reverse transcribed). The protocol was immunoSEQ multiplex PCR, while the TCRdb copy is restricted to in-frame clones and leaves out a portion. The sample holds 450,000 to 550,000 clones, 25% to 35% seen once. What was sequenced was naive CD4+ T cells from blood. The receptors derive from a man between 18 and 29 years old in good health.

This sequence joins TRBV10-3 and TRBJ2-7; D not certain. Germline V gene lookup returns CDR1 ENHRY and CDR2 SYGVKD. V lost 2 bases and J lost 3, with 8 bases in between. The CDR3 is 13 amino acids. In nucleotides, the CDR3 is TGTGCCATCAGTGAGCCGCTAAGCTACGAGCAGTACTTC. This codes for CAISEPLSYEQYF.

The genes are TRBV18 and TRBJ2-3; 7 nucleotides match TRBD1. The ends lost 3 bases at V and 5 bases at J; junction bases unmatched: 8. The CDR3 length is 15 residues. The germline gives CDR1 KGHSH, CDR2 LQKENI. The DNA of the CDR3 is TGTGCCAGCTCACCTTCGAGGGGGCGCGGAGATACGCAGTATTTT. It is translated as CASSPSRGRGDTQYF.

In nucleotides, the CDR3 is TGTGCCAGCAGCGTAGAACAGGGGTTGTGCAATCAGCCCCAGCATTTT. Amino acid sequence: CASSVEQGLCNQPQHF. The rearrangement joins TRBV9 to TRBJ1-5; 7 bases are shared with TRBD1. The junction had 5 bases not matched to a gene; V was cut back by 0 bases and J by 2 bases. The CDR3 consists of 16 residues. Germline loops: CDR1 SGDLS, CDR2 YYNGEE.

This chain connects TRBV7-8 to TRBJ2-1; D possibly matches TRBD1 or TRBD2 (5 bases each). This CDR3 contains 16 residues. Germline CDR1 is SGHVS and CDR2 is FQNEAQ. Trimming removed 5 bases from V and 5 bases from J, with 19 bases in between. The CDR3 nucleotides are TGTGCCAGCAGCCCGGCGAGGGCCCTAGGGGACAATGAGCAGTTCTTC. Its translation is CASSPARALGDNEQFF.

The sample holds a few counts of this clone. This chain links TRBV18 with TRBJ2-7, with a possible D match to TRBD2 (6 bases). CDR1 KGHSH and CDR2 LQKENI come from the germline V gene. V lost 1 base and J lost 2, with 9 bases in between. The length of the CDR3 is 14 residues. CDR3 nucleotide sequence: TGTGCCAGCTCACCACTTGGGGGGACCTACGAGCAGTACTTC. Translated, it gives CASSPLGGTYEQYF.

The chain employs TRBV14 and TRBJ2-3; 14 positions match TRBD2. Germline V gene sequence: CDR1 SGHDN, CDR2 FVKESK. This CDR3 spans 16 amino acids. V trimming: 5 bases; J trimming: 4 bases; junction bases outside the gene matches: 5. The CDR3 DNA reads as TGTGCCAGCAGCTTCCGACTAGCGGGAGGGTCAGATACGCAGTATTTT. Translation gives CASSFRLAGGSDTQYF. Drawing the rest from reference TRBV14 and TRBJ2-3, the complete variable domain is EAGVTQFPSHSVIEKGQTVTLRCDPISGHDNLYWYRRVMGKEIKFLLHFVKESKQDESGMPNNRFLAERTGGTYSTLKVQPAELEDSGVYFCASSFRLAGGSDTQYFGPGTRLTVL.

The V call is TRBV9, the J call TRBJ2-3; D uncertain. Germline CDR1 and CDR2: SGDLS and YYNGEE. The CDR3 is made up of 14 amino acids. With 1 base removed from V and 4 bases from J, the gap between germline ends came to 10 bases. The CDR3 sequence: CASSVTSSPDTQYF. The CDR3 coding sequence is TGTGCCAGCAGCGTAACTTCTTCCCCAGATACGCAGTATTTT.

This chain joins TRBV25-1 and TRBJ1-1, with D maybe TRBD1 (5 bases). CDR1 MGHDK and CDR2 SYGVNS come from the germline V gene. Deletions cut 7 bases from V and 6 bases from J, with 12 bases between. The CDR3 loop spans 12 amino acids. The CDR3 protein is CASNSGGPEAFF. The DNA of the CDR3 is TGTGCCAGCAACTCTGGGGGTCCTGAAGCTTTCTTT.

This clone came up a few times. The V and J genes are TRBV15 and TRBJ1-5; no firm D call. The CDR3 is made up of 15 amino acids. V lost 0 bases to trimming and J lost 0 bases, with 6 bases between them. Germline V gene sequence: CDR1 LNHNV, CDR2 YYDKDF (reference sequence). The CDR3 loop is CATSREGFSNQPQHF. In nucleotides, the CDR3 is TGTGCCACCAGCAGAGAAGGGTTTAGCAATCAGCCCCAGCATTTT.

V and J are TRBV28 and TRBJ1-2; no definite D call. Per the germline V gene, CDR1 is MDHEN and CDR2 is SYDVKM. V lost 8 bases and J lost 2, with 6 bases in between. The CDR3 has 11 amino acids. The CDR3 region is CASFVNYGYTF. CDR3 nucleotide sequence: TGTGCCAGCTTCGTCAACTATGGCTACACCTTC.

This clone showed up just once. The DNA of the CDR3 is TGTGCCAGCAGTTACCAGGGGTATGGCTACACCTTC. Amino acids: CASSYQGYGYTF. The V gene is TRBV25-1, the J gene TRBJ1-2; D is perhaps TRBD1 (6 bases). The length of the CDR3 is 12 residues. Germline CDR1 reads MGHDK; CDR2 reads SYGVNS. Deletions cut 5 bases from V and 5 bases from J, with 9 bases between.

For the CDR3, the DNA is TGTGCCAGCAGCTCCCCCTATGGGTCTGGGGCCAACGTCCTGACTTTC. Protein sequence: CASSSPYGSGANVLTF. V and J are TRBV5-4 and TRBJ2-6; D is ambiguous. With 3 bases removed from V and 1 base from J, the gap between germline ends came to 11 bases. Germline V gives CDR1 SGHNT, CDR2 YYREEE (reference sequence). The CDR3 totals 16 residues. The variable domain in full, with the rest retrieved from reference TRBV5-4 and TRBJ2-6, is ETGVTQSPTHLIKTRGQQVTLRCSSQSGHNTVSWYQQALGQGPQFIFQYYREEENGRGNFPPRFSGLQFPNYSSELNVNALELDDSALYLCASSSPYGSGANVLTFGAGSRLTVL.

This clone came up a few times. The chain has TRBV30 and TRBJ2-7; the match to TRBD2 covers 10 bases. Germline lookup yields CDR1 GTSNPN and CDR2 SVGIG (reference sequence). The CDR3 is 15 residues long. Trimming took 2 bases from V and 2 from J; bases not matched to a gene: 6. This chain's CDR3 is CAWSTGLALTYEQYF. Written as DNA, the CDR3 is TGTGCCTGGAGTACGGGACTAGCGTTGACCTACGAGCAGTACTTC.

The V call is TRBV6-5, the J call TRBJ2-1, with D unresolved. Trimming took 6 bases from V and 0 from J, leaving 12 bases between them. CDR3 size: 15 residues. Germline values: CDR1 MNHEY, CDR2 SVGAGI. CDR3 DNA sequence: TGTGCCAGCAGCGCAACATGGAGCTCCTACAATGAGCAGTTCTTC. As protein: CASSATWSSYNEQFF.

This chain connects TRBV29-1 to TRBJ2-1; D gene uncertain. The CDR3 sequence is 15 residues long. The V and J ends lost 1 base and 0 bases respectively, with 10 bases between them. Germline V gene sequence: CDR1 SQVTM, CDR2 ANQGSEA. CDR3 sequence reads: CSVEGNPSSYNEQFF. The DNA for the CDR3 is TGCAGCGTTGAAGGGAATCCAAGCTCCTACAATGAGCAGTTCTTC.

The genes are TRBV9 and TRBJ1-2; D unresolved. This CDR3 contains 12 residues. CDR1 is SGDLS and CDR2 is YYNGEE in the germline V gene. The ends were cut back, 4 bases at V and 3 bases at J, with 7 bases in the middle. The CDR3 loop is CASSPRDYGYTF. As DNA, the CDR3 is TGTGCCAGCAGCCCACGGGACTATGGCTACACCTTC.

This clone was picked up a small number of times. J is TRBJ2-7 and V is TRBV9; possibly TRBD2 for D (5 bases). Trimming shortened V by 4 bases and J by 3 bases, and 14 bases separated the two germline ends. The V gene's germline CDR1 is SGDLS and CDR2 YYNGEE. There are 14 residues in the CDR3. CDR3 DNA sequence: TGTGCCAGCAGCCCACGGACTGCATACTACGAGCAGTACTTC. Its protein product is CASSPRTAYYEQYF.

The gene calls are TRBV9 and TRBJ1-5; 11 bases fit TRBD1. This CDR3 spans 14 amino acids. The germline V gene has CDR1 SGDLS and CDR2 YYNGEE. Losses at the gene ends were 3 bases for V and 6 bases for J; bases not matched to a gene: 2. The CDR3 region has the DNA TGTGCCAGCAGCGCTGGACAGGGGGCTCAGCCCCAGCATTTT. This gives the protein CASSAGQGAQPQHF.

The chain is built from TRBV2 and TRBJ2-1; D is tentatively TRBD1 or TRBD2 (5 bases each). V lost 2 bases and J lost 4, with 12 bases in between. Per germline, CDR1 SNHLY and CDR2 FYNNEI. This CDR3 comprises 15 residues. CDR3 residues: CASSEPRDGYNEQFF. As DNA, the CDR3 is TGTGCCAGCAGTGAACCCCGGGACGGGTACAATGAGCAGTTCTTC.

This chain joins TRBV5-4 and TRBJ2-3; 8 bases are a match to TRBD2. J gave up 6 bases and V 5 bases, and 8 bases lay outside the gene matches. The CDR3 covers 14 residues. Germline assignment: CDR1 SGHNT and CDR2 YYREEE (reference sequence). The CDR3 protein is CASRFGRAMDTQYF. The CDR3 DNA reads as TGTGCCAGCAGATTCGGGAGGGCCATGGATACGCAGTATTTT.

There are a few counts of this clone. The chain carries TRBV25-1 and TRBJ2-7, with D tentatively TRBD1 (5 bases). CDR3 size: 15 residues. Germline V gene lookup returns CDR1 MGHDK and CDR2 SYGVNS. The V end lost 6 bases, the J end lost 3 bases, and 18 bases lay between the germline ends. CDR3 bases: TGTGCCAGCAGGGGGCTTGGTACGACAAACTACGAGCAGTACTTC. Its protein product is CASRGLGTTNYEQYF.

This chain links TRBV30 with TRBJ1-4, with 7 bases identical to TRBD1. The CDR3 loop spans 15 amino acids. CDR1 is GTSNPN, CDR2 SVGIG, per germline (reference sequence). J lost 4 bases, V lost 0 bases, and 5 bases had no gene match. The CDR3 spells CAWSVPGTVNEKLFF. The CDR3 DNA reads as TGTGCCTGGAGTGTCCCGGGGACAGTTAATGAAAAACTGTTTTTT.

This clone was seen only a few times. The chain joins TRBV4-3 to TRBJ2-5, with D perhaps TRBD1 (6 bases). The CDR3 consists of 15 residues. Germline assignment: CDR1 LGHNA and CDR2 YSLEER. Between the trimmed V and J ends, which lost 0 bases and 7 bases, there was a span of 15 bases. CDR3 DNA: TGCGCCAGCAGCCAAGATAGGGCAGGGGTGGGGACCCAGTACTTC. This gives the protein CASSQDRAGVGTQYF.

This clone turned up a few times. The genes are TRBV18 and TRBJ2-7; D could derive from TRBD1 or TRBD2 (5 bases each). With 6 bases removed from V and 3 bases from J, the gap between germline ends came to 15 bases. Germline V lookup: CDR1 KGHSH, CDR2 LQKENI. This CDR3 has 14 residues. The CDR3, as DNA: TGTGCCAGCTCTCGGGACGTTGCTGGCTACGAGCAGTACTTC. Its translation: CASSRDVAGYEQYF.

This sequence joins TRBV5-4 and TRBJ2-7; 9 bases agree with TRBD1. The CDR3 length is 15 residues. CDR1 and CDR2 from the germline V gene are SGHNT and YYREEE (reference sequence). The ends lost 0 bases at V and 6 bases at J; junction bases unmatched: 7. CDR3 amino acids: CASSLVGTGPAEQYF. Written as DNA, the CDR3 is TGTGCCAGCAGCTTGGTTGGGACAGGGCCCGCCGAGCAGTACTTC.

To note about this clone: The junction departs from the called germline gene at one end, perhaps through a read error. The V gene is TRBV7-9, the J gene TRBJ2-1; D could derive from TRBD1 or TRBD2 (5 bases each). CDR1 and CDR2 from the germline V gene are SEHNR and FQNEAQ (reference sequence). This CDR3 comprises 16 residues. CDR3 sequence reads: CASSIAPGTVYNEQFF. The CDR3 region has the DNA TGTGCCAGCAGCATAGCCCCGGGGACGGTCTACAATGAGCAGTTCTTC.

The V and J genes are TRBV5-1 and TRBJ2-1, with D hard to call. There are 13 residues in the CDR3. Per the germline V gene, CDR1 is SGHRS and CDR2 is YFSETQ. Between the trimmed V and J ends, which lost 3 bases and 8 bases, there was a span of 12 bases. CDR3 coding DNA: TGCGCCAGCAGCTCCTTCTCTAGGTATGAGCAGTTCTTC. Translating gives CASSSFSRYEQFF. The entire variable domain, with the rest obtained from reference TRBV5-1 and TRBJ2-1, is as follows: KAGVTQTPRYLIKTRGQQVTLSCSPISGHRSVSWYQQTPGQGLQFLFEYFSETQRNKGNFPGRFSGRQFSNSRSEMNVSTLELGDSALYLCASSSFSRYEQFFGPGTRLTVL.

The chain carries TRBV7-2 and TRBJ2-3, with 8 bases that match TRBD2. The ends lost 0 bases at V and 1 base at J; junction bases unmatched: 3. Per the germline V gene, CDR1 is SGHTA and CDR2 is FQGNSA. The CDR3 sequence is 16 residues long. The CDR3 region has the DNA TGTGCCAGCAGCTTAGCTAGCGGGGACCGCACAGATACGCAGTATTTT. Amino acid sequence: CASSLASGDRTDTQYF.

The chain combines TRBV30 with TRBJ1-2, with TRBD1 matching over 7 bases. The germline gives CDR1 GTSNPN, CDR2 SVGIG (reference sequence). Unmatched junction bases numbered 7, after V lost 6 bases and J lost 0 bases. This CDR3 comprises 14 residues. The CDR3 loop reads CACNSGGANYGYTF. In DNA form, the CDR3 reads TGTGCCTGCAATTCAGGGGGAGCTAACTATGGCTACACCTTC.

The chain combines TRBV4-3 with TRBJ2-3; D call uncertain. V was pared by 4 bases and J by 1 base, with 12 bases between. CDR3 length: 15 amino acids. In germline, CDR1 is LGHNA, CDR2 YSLEER. The CDR3 nucleotides are TGCGCCAGCAGCCGATCGGTCTCGGGCACAGATACGCAGTATTTT. Residues: CASSRSVSGTDTQYF.

The chain is built from TRBV9 and TRBJ2-1; unclear D gene. V lost 0 bases and J lost 0, with 7 bases in between. Germline V gene sequence: CDR1 SGDLS, CDR2 YYNGEE. The CDR3 is 15 amino acids. The CDR3 DNA follows: TGTGCCAGCAGCGTAGACGGTACCTCCTACAATGAGCAGTTCTTC. It is translated as CASSVDGTSYNEQFF. Full variable domain (remainder filled in from reference TRBV9 and TRBJ2-1): DSGVTQTPKHLITATGQRVTLRCSPRSGDLSVYWYQQSLDQGLQFLIQYYNGEERAKGNILERFSAQQFPDLHSELNLSSLELGDSALYFCASSVDGTSYNEQFFGPGTRLTVL.

This clone was found a few times. V is TRBV7-9 and J is TRBJ2-5, with 8 bases lining up with TRBD1. The CDR3 runs to 13 residues. Germline CDR1 is SEHNR and CDR2 is FQNEAQ (reference sequence). Trimming removed 1 base from V and 7 bases from J; junction bases left unmatched: 2. CDR3 sequence (DNA): TGTGCCAGCAGCTTAGGACAGGGGTTGACCCAGTACTTC. This gives the protein CASSLGQGLTQYF.